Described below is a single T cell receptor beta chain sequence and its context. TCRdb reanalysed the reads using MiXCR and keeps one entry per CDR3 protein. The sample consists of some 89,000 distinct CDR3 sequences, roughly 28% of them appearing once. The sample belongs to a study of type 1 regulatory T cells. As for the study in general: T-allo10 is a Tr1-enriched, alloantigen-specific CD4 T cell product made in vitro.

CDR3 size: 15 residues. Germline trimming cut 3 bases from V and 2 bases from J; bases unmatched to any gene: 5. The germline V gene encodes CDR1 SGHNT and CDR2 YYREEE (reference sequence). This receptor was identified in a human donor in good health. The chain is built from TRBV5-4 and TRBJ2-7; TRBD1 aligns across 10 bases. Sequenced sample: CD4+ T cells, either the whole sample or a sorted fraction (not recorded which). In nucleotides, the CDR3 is TGTGCCAGCAGCTCAACCGGGACAGGGGCCTACGAGCAGTACTTC. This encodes CASSSTGTGAYEQYF.